This T cell receptor (beta chain) was retrieved from a study of blood T cells in healthy people across ages. Using a J-beta primer mix together with a sample-barcoded 5' primer, a second PCR was run for roughly 6 to 12 cycles. Through a template-switch adaptor with 12 random nucleotides, each cDNA molecule received a tag. Paired-end reads containing CDR3 totaled no fewer than 2.5 million for each sample. MiXCR was run by TCRdb on the 5' RACE reads, yielding one entry per CDR3 protein. Here the sample spans some 800,000 distinct CDR3 sequences, roughly 44% being singletons. Each donor's blood draw was approximately 10 milliliters of peripheral blood. In each sample, at least 6 million PBMCs were isolated. Germline lookup yields CDR1 MNHEY and CDR2 SVGAGI. The CDR3 runs 12 residues. Between the trimmed V and J ends, which lost 5 bases and 12 bases, there was a span of 16 bases.

This TCR was sampled from a man aged 55 to 70 in good health. The gene calls are TRBV6-5 and TRBJ1-1, with no clear D. Sequenced sample: blood. The CDR3 reads CASSPGPLGTFF. For the CDR3, the DNA is TGTGCCAGCAGTCCTGGACCCCTCGGGACTTTCTTT.